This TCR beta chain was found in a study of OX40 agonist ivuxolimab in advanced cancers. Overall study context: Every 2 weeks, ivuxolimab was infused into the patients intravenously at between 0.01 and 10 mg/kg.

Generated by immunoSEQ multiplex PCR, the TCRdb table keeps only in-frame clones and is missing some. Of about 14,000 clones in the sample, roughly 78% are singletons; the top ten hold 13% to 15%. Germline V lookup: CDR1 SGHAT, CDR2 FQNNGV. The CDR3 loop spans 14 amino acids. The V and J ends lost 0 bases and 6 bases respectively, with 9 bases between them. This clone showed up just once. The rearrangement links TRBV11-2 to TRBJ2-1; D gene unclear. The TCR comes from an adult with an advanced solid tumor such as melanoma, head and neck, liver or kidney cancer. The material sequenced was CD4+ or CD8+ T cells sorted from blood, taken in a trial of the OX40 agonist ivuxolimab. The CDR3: CASSLDHLGNEQFF. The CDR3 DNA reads TGTGCCAGCAGCTTAGATCATCTGGGCAATGAGCAGTTCTTC.